This T cell receptor (beta chain) was sequenced during a study of cytomegalovirus exposure and HLA in healthy donors. Whole-study findings and limits: An analysis was carried out at a later point. It showed that HLA-associated TCR beta chains were more clonally expanded than equally common non-associated chains. It is likely that the observed cluster of highly shared sequence variants was a sequencing artifact. Common viral pathogens seemed to be connected with several of the most significant clusters, according to a later analysis.

Vbeta (60) and Jbeta (13) primers were used in the PCR. Sequencing used immunoSEQ multiplex PCR; TCRdb keeps in-frame clones, though not all of them. The table records roughly 100,000 clones, more than 80% of them present only once. CDR1 and CDR2 from the germline V gene are LGHNA and YSLEER. Trimming at V came to 1 base and at J to 2 bases, leaving 6 bases not matched to a gene. CDR3 length equals 16 residues. As regards this clone: Its antigen remains unidentified.

The genes are TRBV4-3 and TRBJ2-3, with 7 bases matching TRBD2. The origin of this receptor is a man aged 25-45 years in good health and CMV-seronegative. The sample taken for sequencing was PBMCs. The CDR3 DNA sequence: TGCGCCAGCAGCCAAGTCTGGGCGGGGGTCACAGATACGCAGTATTTT. It yields the protein CASSQVWAGVTDTQYF.